Listed below are T cell receptor beta chains from one sample, sequenced in a study of spatial heterogeneity in lung cancer. TCRdb fed the 5' RACE reads into MiXCR, producing one record per CDR3 protein. In the table there are 85,000 to 100,000 distinct CDR3 sequences, 15% to 20% of which are singletons. The specimen comprised PBMCs, sampled at follow-up. These receptors came from a male donor with early-stage non-small cell lung cancer. CDR3s include the opening cysteine and the closing phenylalanine or tryptophan. The order of the fields is D gene, J gene, clone size, V gene, CDR3 DNA, CDR3 protein. The D gene is left open where the match is weak. Part of the rows lack a size; the others show once, few, many or a class for expanded clones.

D: .; J: TRBJ2-5; size: few; V: TRBV6-5; DNA: TGTGCCAGCAGTTACGCAGGGCAGGGCTTCGGCGAGACCCAGTACTTC; CDR3: CASSYAGQGFGETQYF
D: .; J: TRBJ1-1; size: many; V: TRBV7-2; DNA: TGTGCCAGCAGCTTTGAGAGGGGCGACACTGAAGCTTTCTTT; CDR3: CASSFERGDTEAFF
D: .; J: TRBJ1-1; size: few; V: TRBV7-9; DNA: TGTGCCAGCAGAACGGACGGACGCACTGAAGCTTTCTTT; CDR3: CASRTDGRTEAFF
D: .; J: TRBJ1-1; size: few; V: TRBV7-9; DNA: TGTGCCAGCAGCCCAGATTGGGGGAACACTGAAGCTTTCTTT; CDR3: CASSPDWGNTEAFF
D: .; J: TRBJ2-1; size: few; V: TRBV2; DNA: TGTGCCAGCAGTGAGCGAGACCCCTCCTACAATGAGCAGTTCTTC; CDR3: CASSERDPSYNEQFF
D: .; J: TRBJ1-5; size: .; V: TRBV5-1; DNA: TGCGCCAGCAGCTTTGGTACCGGGCAGCCCCAGCATTTT; CDR3: CASSFGTGQPQHF
D: TRBD2; J: TRBJ2-4; size: many; V: TRBV20-1; DNA: TGCAGTGCTAACCTCCAGGGAGGGAACATTCAGTACTTC; CDR3: CSANLQGGNIQYF
D: .; J: TRBJ2-3; size: .; V: TRBV7-2; DNA: TGTGCCAGCAGCTTTAACCTAGCCGGGGCGAGCACAGATACGCAGTATTTT; CDR3: CASSFNLAGASTDTQYF
D: TRBD1; J: TRBJ2-2; size: many; V: TRBV2; DNA: TGTGCCAGCAGCTCCGGTAGCGGACAGGGGGGCACCGGGGAGCTGTTTTTT; CDR3: CASSSGSGQGGTGELFF
D: .; J: TRBJ2-1; size: .; V: TRBV2; DNA: TGTGCCAGCAGTGGAGGACAAACATACAATGAGCAGTTCTTC; CDR3: CASSGGQTYNEQFF
D: TRBD2; J: TRBJ2-3; size: .; V: TRBV5-1; DNA: TGCGCCAGCAGTCCTAGCGGGAGGGCAGATACGCAGTATTTT; CDR3: CASSPSGRADTQYF
D: .; J: TRBJ2-2; size: few; V: TRBV7-2; DNA: TGTGCCAGCAGCTCCCACAGGGTTCAGGACACCGGGGAGCTGTTTTTT; CDR3: CASSSHRVQDTGELFF
D: .; J: TRBJ2-7; size: .; V: TRBV3-1; DNA: TGTGCCAGCAGCCAAGGGTTGGGGAATCAATCCTACGAGCAGTACTTC; CDR3: CASSQGLGNQSYEQYF
D: .; J: TRBJ2-5; size: .; V: TRBV7-8; DNA: TGTGCCAGCAGCTCCCAAGAGGGTTTAGGCCTTGGGGAGACCCAGTACTTC; CDR3: CASSSQEGLGLGETQYF